This T cell receptor beta chain was observed in a study of T cells in Graves' hyperthyroidism and ophthalmopathy. The wider study: Blood was drawn when the patient was first diagnosed and still untreated.

The investigators amplified TCR beta CDR3 regions from RNA transcripts. The TCR CDR3 first-round RT-PCR relied on the HTBI primer set. A single record per CDR3 protein comes from TCRdb applying MiXCR to the multiplex PCR reads. This sample yields about 360,000 distinct CDR3 sequences, of which approximately 14% are seen a single time; about 30% belongs to the top ten. V lost 5 bases to trimming and J lost 0 bases, with 9 bases between them. From germline, CDR1 is SGHAT and CDR2 FQNNGV. The CDR3 has 14 residues. This clonotype was detected many times. Sequenced sample: blood. The chain carries TRBV11-2 and TRBJ2-3; D is perhaps TRBD1 or TRBD2 (5 bases each). This receptor was identified in a woman in her late teens or twenties with Graves' hyperthyroidism that later progressed to Graves' ophthalmopathy. The CDR3: CASSDGASTDTQYF. The CDR3 nucleotides read TGTGCCAGCAGCGACGGGGCTAGCACAGATACGCAGTATTTT.